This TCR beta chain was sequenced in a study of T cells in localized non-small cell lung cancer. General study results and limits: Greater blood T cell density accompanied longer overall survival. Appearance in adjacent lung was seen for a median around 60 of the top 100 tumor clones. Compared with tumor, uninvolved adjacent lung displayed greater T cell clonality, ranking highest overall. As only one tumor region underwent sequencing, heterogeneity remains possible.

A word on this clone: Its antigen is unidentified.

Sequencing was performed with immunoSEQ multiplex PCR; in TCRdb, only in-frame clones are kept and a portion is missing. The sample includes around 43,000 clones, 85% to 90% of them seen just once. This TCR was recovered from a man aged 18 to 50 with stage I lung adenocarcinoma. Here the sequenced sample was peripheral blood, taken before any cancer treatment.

DNA for the CDR3: TGTGCTAGTGGTTTTGCAGGGGCAGAGACCCAGTACTTC. This sequence encodes CASGFAGAETQYF. This chain uses TRBV12-5 with TRBJ2-5; perhaps TRBD1 as D (6 bases). The CDR3 has 13 residues. Looked up from germline, CDR1 is LGHNT and CDR2 is FRNRAP. Trimming took off 3 bases at V and 4 bases at J, with 9 bases between the two ends.